Included here is one T cell receptor (beta chain) sequence, with context. Its antigen is still unknown. Trimming pared 7 bases from V and 4 bases from J, leaving 10 bases between. The CDR3 loop spans 13 amino acids. In germline, CDR1 is LNHDA, CDR2 SQIVND (reference sequence). The data originate from a study of vaccination effects on CD4 cells after COVID-19. Clones were sequenced by immunoSEQ multiplex PCR, and TCRdb holds only the in-frame ones, with some missing. The sample includes tens of thousands of clones, approximately 80% of them seen just once. Findings and caveats of the study: Infection-derived and vaccine-derived clones contracted markedly late after vaccination.

Prior to sequencing, the ViraFEST assay stimulated PBMC with viral peptide pools, which expanded the antigen-specific CD4+ T cells. Subsequent to approximately 9 days of culture, CD4+ T cells were isolated. By PCR, the person was confirmed to have had SARS-CoV-2 infection between March and December 2020. The chain couples TRBV19 to TRBJ1-4; no definite D call. The origin of this receptor is a human donor who had a prior SARS-CoV-2 infection. The sample was CD4+ T cells from PBMCs cultured with HCoV-NL63 spike peptides, taken before COVID-19 vaccination. The CDR3 region is CASMGGFNEKLFF. The CDR3 region has the DNA TGTGCCAGTATGGGCGGATTTAATGAAAAACTGTTTTTT.